These 25 T cell receptor beta chains were sequenced from one sample in a study of blood T cell repertoires in COVID-19. Profiled with immunoSEQ multiplex PCR; TCRdb holds only in-frame clones, not every one. Of roughly 180,000 clones in the sample, roughly 76% are singletons; the top ten hold approximately 11%. Sequenced sample: peripheral blood. Receptors originate from a woman between 40 and 50 years old with COVID-19, enrolled during active disease.

This clone came up once. The chain recombines TRBV14 with TRBJ1-2, with D unclear. Germline CDR1 and CDR2: SGHDN and FVKESK. Trimming left V 0 bases short and J 6 bases short, with 8 bases between. CDR3 length equals 13 residues. The DNA of the CDR3 is TGTGCCAGCAGCCAAGACTTCGTTCATGGCTACACCTTC. Translating gives CASSQDFVHGYTF.

J is TRBJ2-1 and V is TRBV7-8; D perhaps matches TRBD1 (6 bases). Germline loops: CDR1 SGHVS, CDR2 FQNEAQ. Trimming left V 5 bases short and J 0 bases short, with 17 bases between. The CDR3 spans 17 residues. DNA of the CDR3: TGTGCCAGCAGCCCCCAGGGGTTTCCCCACTCCTACAATGAGCAGTTCTTC. It yields the protein CASSPQGFPHSYNEQFF.

The V call is TRBV24-1, the J call TRBJ2-5; D possibly corresponds to TRBD2 (7 bases). This CDR3 has 13 residues. Per the germline V gene, CDR1 is KGHDR and CDR2 is SFDVKD. V was trimmed by 5 bases and J by 5 bases, leaving 11 bases between them. The CDR3 reads CATSAAGAETQYF. The CDR3 region has the DNA TGTGCCACCAGTGCTGCGGGGGCGGAGACCCAGTACTTC.

The rearrangement uses TRBV19 and TRBJ2-5; TRBD2 aligns across 8 bases. V gave up 7 bases and J gave up 5 bases; unmatched junction bases: 15. Germline V gives CDR1 LNHDA, CDR2 SQIVND (reference sequence). The CDR3 totals 16 residues. DNA for the CDR3: TGTGCCAGTACCACGGGGACTAGGGGGAGAGGGGAGACCCAGTACTTC. It yields the protein CASTTGTRGRGETQYF.

J is TRBJ2-5 and V is TRBV6-5; tentative D call: TRBD1 (6 bases). Germline values: CDR1 MNHEY, CDR2 SVGAGI. The ends were cut back, 4 bases at V and 5 bases at J, with 20 bases in the middle. This CDR3 has 16 residues. The CDR3 sequence: CASSSYQGPVGETQYF. Written as DNA, the CDR3 is TGTGCCAGCAGTTCCTATCAGGGGCCTGTAGGTGAGACCCAGTACTTC.

The CDR3 loop is CASSQPGTGLYSNQPQHF. For the CDR3, the DNA is TGTGCCAGCAGTCAACCCGGGACAGGCCTTTATAGCAATCAGCCCCAGCATTTT. This rearrangement joins TRBV28 to TRBJ1-5; 8 nucleotides align to TRBD1. Germline lookup yields CDR1 MDHEN and CDR2 SYDVKM. The CDR3 totals 18 residues. The V gene end was trimmed by 5 bases and the J gene end by 0 bases; junction bases not matched to a gene: 12.

This clone was counted a single time. V usage is TRBV27 and J usage is TRBJ1-2; TRBD1 matches 10 bases. The length of the CDR3 is 13 residues. With 7 bases clipped from V and 4 bases from J, the junction kept 3 bases outside the gene matches. Germline V gene lookup returns CDR1 MNHEY and CDR2 SMNVEV (reference sequence). The CDR3 sequence: CASTRTGGYGYTF. CDR3 coding DNA: TGTGCCAGCACCCGGACAGGGGGCTATGGCTACACCTTC.

The rearrangement uses TRBV11-3 and TRBJ2-2, with 10 bases fitting TRBD1. The CDR3 has 16 amino acids. Trimming at V came to 0 bases and at J to 4 bases, leaving 2 bases not matched to a gene. Per the germline V gene, CDR1 is SGHNT and CDR2 is YENEEA. CDR3 nucleotide sequence: TGTGCCAGCAGCTTAGAGACAGGGGGCACCACCGGGGAGCTGTTTTTT. Amino acid sequence: CASSLETGGTTGELFF.

This rearrangement joins TRBV10-3 to TRBJ2-2, with D possibly matching TRBD1 (6 bases). Per germline, CDR1 ENHRY and CDR2 SYGVKD. The V end was cut by 4 bases, the J end by 7 bases, with 7 bases between. This CDR3 spans 12 amino acids. In nucleotides, the CDR3 is TGTGCCATCAGTGGAGGGGGCGGGGAGCTGTTTTTT. Amino acid sequence: CAISGGGGELFF.

This chain links TRBV19 with TRBJ1-5; TRBD1 is a possible D gene (5 bases). Germline V gene sequence: CDR1 LNHDA, CDR2 SQIVND (reference sequence). V dropped 1 base and J dropped 6 bases, with 16 bases sitting between them. The CDR3 is made up of 16 amino acids. The CDR3 coding sequence is TGTGCCAGTAGTATAGCGGTCCGACAGTATATTCAGCCCCAGCATTTT. Translated, it gives CASSIAVRQYIQPQHF.

The chain employs TRBV27 and TRBJ2-3, with 9 bases lining up with TRBD2. The CDR3 extends over 15 amino acids. J gave up 1 base and V 5 bases, and 4 bases lay outside the gene matches. The germline V gene has CDR1 MNHEY and CDR2 SMNVEV (reference sequence). DNA for the CDR3: TGTGCCAGCAGTCTCAAGCGGGGGGGCACAGATACGCAGTATTTT. Translation gives CASSLKRGGTDTQYF.

This chain connects TRBV11-2 to TRBJ2-3; a possible D gene is TRBD2 (7 bases). The germline CDR1 and CDR2 sequences are SGHAT and FQNNGV. Trimming took off 0 bases at V and 2 bases at J, with 21 bases between the two ends. The CDR3 totals 19 residues. CDR3 amino acids: CASSLDQSSGRGITDTQYF. CDR3 bases: TGTGCCAGCAGCTTAGATCAGTCTAGCGGCAGGGGAATCACAGATACGCAGTATTTT.

The genes are TRBV5-8 and TRBJ2-1; weak D call: TRBD1 (6 bases). The germline V and J ends were trimmed by 7 bases and 10 bases, with 21 bases remaining between them. This CDR3 region has 14 residues. The V gene's germline CDR1 is SGHTS and CDR2 YDEGEE. CDR3 nucleotides: TGTGCCAGCCTAGGGCAGGGGCCTCCTGGAGAGCAGTTCTTC. Protein product: CASLGQGPPGEQFF.

This sequence joins TRBV4-2 and TRBJ1-1; a possible D gene is TRBD1 (5 bases). Germline CDR1 reads LGHNA; CDR2 reads YNFKEQ. Trimming shortened V by 4 bases and J by 4 bases, and 16 bases separated the two germline ends. The CDR3 totals 15 residues. The DNA for the CDR3 is TGTGCCAGCAGCCCCCGGGGAGGGGCGGTCACTGAAGCTTTCTTT. This sequence encodes CASSPRGGAVTEAFF.

This chain's CDR3 is CASSLVGTGNQPQHF. As DNA, the CDR3 is TGTGCCAGCAGTTTAGTGGGGACAGGGAATCAGCCCCAGCATTTT. The chain has TRBV27 and TRBJ1-5, with 9 nucleotides matching TRBD1. With 2 bases clipped from V and 4 bases from J, the junction kept 3 bases outside the gene matches. The germline gives CDR1 MNHEY, CDR2 SMNVEV (reference sequence). CDR3 length equals 15 residues.

This clone was seen a few times. The rearrangement joins TRBV19 to TRBJ1-3, with 7 bases aligning to TRBD1. The germline V gene encodes CDR1 LNHDA and CDR2 SQIVND (reference sequence). CDR3 length: 13 amino acids. The junction had 2 bases not matched to a gene; V was cut back by 8 bases and J by 1 base. CDR3 loop: CASETGSGNTIYF. The CDR3 DNA reads TGTGCCAGTGAGACAGGGTCTGGAAACACCATATATTTT.

The rearrangement links TRBV11-2 to TRBJ2-3, with TRBD2 matching over 8 bases. V lost 2 bases, J lost 5 bases, and 12 bases stayed unmatched. The CDR3 contains 17 residues. From germline, CDR1 is SGHAT and CDR2 FQNNGV. In DNA form, the CDR3 reads TGTGCCAGCAGCTTAACCCCGTTAGCGGGGAGAGAAGATACGCAGTATTTT. This codes for CASSLTPLAGREDTQYF.

The chain's CDR3 is CASSKTSTDTQYF. CDR3 nucleotide sequence: TGTGCCAGCAGTAAAACTAGCACAGATACGCAGTATTTT. The chain employs TRBV6-4 and TRBJ2-3, with D unclear. V shed 5 bases and J shed 0 bases, with 6 bases lying between them. This CDR3 has 13 residues. Germline lookup yields CDR1 MRHNA and CDR2 SNTAGT.

This clone was recorded a few times. The gene calls are TRBV3-1 (or the pseudogene TRBV3-2) and TRBJ1-1; the D gene is possibly TRBD1 (6 bases). From germline, CDR1 is LGHDT and CDR2 YNNKEL (reference sequence). V dropped 4 bases and J dropped 1 base, with 10 bases sitting between them. CDR3 length: 14 residues. CDR3 nucleotides: TGTGCCAGCAGCCCCTCGGACAGGAACACTGAAGCTTTCTTT. It specifies CASSPSDRNTEAFF.

The CDR3 region is CAISESGGTDTQYF. CDR3 in DNA: TGTGCCATCAGTGAGTCGGGGGGGACAGATACGCAGTATTTT. The chain recombines TRBV10-3 with TRBJ2-3; TRBD2 matches 7 bases. The CDR3 covers 14 residues. Germline-derived CDR1 and CDR2 are ENHRY and SYGVKD. The trim removed 0 bases at V and 3 bases at J, leaving 0 bases unmatched.

The chain is built from TRBV5-1 and TRBJ2-1; D perhaps matches TRBD2 (5 bases). Germline lookup yields CDR1 SGHRS and CDR2 YFSETQ. The CDR3 has 14 residues. The ends were cut back, 5 bases at V and 3 bases at J, with 12 bases in the middle. DNA of the CDR3: TGCGCCAGCAGGTTCGGGGAATTCTACAATGAGCAGTTCTTC. This encodes CASRFGEFYNEQFF.

This clone was seen a handful of times. The chain has TRBV5-6 and TRBJ1-2; 7 bases line up with TRBD1. Germline V CDR1 and CDR2: SGHDT, YYEEEE. The CDR3 has 17 residues. V dropped 3 bases and J dropped 8; count of bases not matched to a gene: 19. The CDR3 nucleotides read TGTGCCAGCAGCTCTCTGACAGGGACCCAGCAGAGTCGGGGCTACACCTTC. It yields the protein CASSSLTGTQQSRGYTF.

As DNA, the CDR3 is TGCGCCAGCAGCGAGGTAGCGGGAGGTACCTACAATGAGCAGTTCTTC. This translates into CASSEVAGGTYNEQFF. This sequence joins TRBV5-1 and TRBJ2-1; the match to TRBD2 covers 10 bases. The CDR3 covers 16 residues. Germline CDR1 SGHRS, CDR2 YFSETQ. V gave up 4 bases and J gave up 2 bases; unmatched junction bases: 6.

This chain joins TRBV30 and TRBJ1-2; D uncertain. V shed 0 bases and J shed 7 bases, with 12 bases lying between them. CDR3 length: 13 amino acids. Germline assignment: CDR1 GTSNPN and CDR2 SVGIG (reference sequence). The CDR3 sequence is CAWSVIRGGGYTF. The CDR3, as DNA: TGTGCCTGGAGTGTAATTCGGGGAGGTGGCTACACCTTC.

The chain recombines TRBV3-1 (or the pseudogene TRBV3-2) with TRBJ2-1; D unclear. The V end was cut by 4 bases, the J end by 5 bases, with 3 bases between. CDR3 length: 11 amino acids. Per the germline V gene, CDR1 is LGHDT and CDR2 is YNNKEL (reference sequence). The CDR3 loop reads CASSLDNEQFF. Here the CDR3 DNA reads TGTGCCAGCAGCCTCGACAATGAGCAGTTCTTC.